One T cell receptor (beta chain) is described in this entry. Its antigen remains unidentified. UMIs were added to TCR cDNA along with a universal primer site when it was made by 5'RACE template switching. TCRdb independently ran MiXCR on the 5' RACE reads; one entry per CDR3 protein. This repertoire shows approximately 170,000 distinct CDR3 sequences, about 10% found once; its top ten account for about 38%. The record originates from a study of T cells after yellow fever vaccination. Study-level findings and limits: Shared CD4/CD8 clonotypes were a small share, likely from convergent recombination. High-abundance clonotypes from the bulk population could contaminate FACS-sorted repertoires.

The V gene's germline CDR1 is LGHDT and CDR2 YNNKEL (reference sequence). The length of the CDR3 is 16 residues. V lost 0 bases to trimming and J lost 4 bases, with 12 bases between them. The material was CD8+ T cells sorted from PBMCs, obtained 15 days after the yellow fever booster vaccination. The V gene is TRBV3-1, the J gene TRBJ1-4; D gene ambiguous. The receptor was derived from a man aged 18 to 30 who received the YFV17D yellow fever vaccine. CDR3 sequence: CASSQDGNSFNEKLFF. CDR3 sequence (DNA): TGTGCCAGCAGCCAAGATGGGAACAGCTTTAATGAAAAACTGTTTTTT.